This is a list of T cell receptor beta chains from one sample in a study of blood T cell repertoires in COVID-19. TCRdb's copy holds only in-frame clones and misses some; the assay was immunoSEQ multiplex PCR. The sample includes 150,000 to 170,000 clones, under 95% of them seen just once. Sequencing input: peripheral blood. Receptors were obtained from a man aged 50 to 59 with acute or convalescent COVID-19. Both conserved end residues are part of each CDR3. A D gene is named only where the DNA matches it firmly.

TRBJ2-7,-,12,TRBV18,CASSQGQNEQYF
TRBJ1-1,TRBD1,15,TRBV6-4,CASSDSTGSSAEAFF
TRBJ2-2,-,13,TRBV10-1,CASSGRLGGELFF
TRBJ1-4,-,15,TRBV5-1,CASSLETATNEKLFF
TRBJ2-5,-,14,TRBV1,CTSSQRAAQETQYF
TRBJ2-7,TRBD2,16,TRBV7-6,CASSFNVLAGVYEQYF
TRBJ2-5,-,14,TRBV5-1,CASSIQQGQETQYF
TRBJ2-1,-,15,TRBV7-6,CASSLAGVTYNEQFF
TRBJ1-1,TRBD1,15,TRBV7-8,CASSTRRTGHTEAFF
TRBJ2-1,-,14,TRBV10-3,CAISGVPPYNEQFF
TRBJ1-2,-,14,TRBV9,CASSATGRVYGYTF
TRBJ1-5,-,14,TRBV6-5,CASRLVYSNQPQHF
TRBJ1-2,-,11,TRBV10-3,CATESDYGYTF
TRBJ1-2,TRBD1,13,TRBV30,CACNHRGRVGYTF
TRBJ1-5,-,16,TRBV20-1,CSASQPIGGIEQPQHF
TRBJ2-7,-,15,TRBV4-1,CASSQGSSSSYEQYF
TRBJ2-1,TRBD2,14,TRBV20-1,CSDSSGVSYNEQFF
TRBJ1-2,-,13,TRBV29-1,CSVGTASNYGYTF
TRBJ2-1,-,15,TRBV5-1,CASSFRVGNYNEQFF
TRBJ2-5,TRBD2,14,TRBV9,CASSVAGGMGTQYF
TRBJ1-1,-,12,TRBV28,CASSLRYTEAFF
TRBJ1-6,-,14,TRBV6-5,CASSTALRGSPLHF
TRBJ2-1,-,14,TRBV5-1,CASSLEGSSNEQFF
TRBJ1-2,-,16,TRBV29-1,CSVEGIPDKLYYGYTF
TRBJ2-3,TRBD2,17,TRBV7-9,CASSLDFLAAGADTQYF
TRBJ2-7,TRBD2,18,TRBV28,CASSFRMQREGWSYEQYF
TRBJ1-2,-,15,TRBV9,CASSVTGSRGYGYTF
TRBJ2-3,-,15,TRBV27,CASSLQPQGTDTQYF
TRBJ2-1,TRBD2,12,TRBV29-1,CSVGTSADEQFF
TRBJ2-5,-,14,TRBV5-1,CASSLGQKQETQYF
TRBJ2-1,TRBD1,16,TRBV27,CASYQPGTGNFNEQFF
TRBJ1-5,TRBD1,17,TRBV27,CASRLKYQGQHNQPQHF
TRBJ1-5,-,15,TRBV10-3,CAISERGYSNQPQHF
TRBJ1-4,-,13,TRBV6-5,CASSPFGGEKLFF
TRBJ1-1,-,14,TRBV7-9,CASSPDSLNTEAFF
TRBJ1-1,-,15,TRBV10-1,CASSDTGNGKTEAFF
TRBJ1-4,-,13,TRBV2,CANQGHLREKLFF
TRBJ2-2,-,15,TRBV3-1/TRBV3-2,CASSPASGRTGELFF
TRBJ1-1,-,13,TRBV7-9,CASSLAEGSEAFF
TRBJ1-5,TRBD1,15,TRBV7-8,CASSSYRGRGQPQHF
TRBJ1-1,-,14,TRBV30,CAWSLTGLNTEAFF
TRBJ1-1,-,15,TRBV5-8,CASNTYGAATIEAFF
TRBJ2-2,-,15,TRBV2,CASSVQVPPAGELFF
TRBJ1-4,-,17,TRBV6-1,CASSEATGVATNEKLFF
TRBJ1-3,-,16,TRBV6-2/TRBV6-3,CASSYLRRGSGNTIYF